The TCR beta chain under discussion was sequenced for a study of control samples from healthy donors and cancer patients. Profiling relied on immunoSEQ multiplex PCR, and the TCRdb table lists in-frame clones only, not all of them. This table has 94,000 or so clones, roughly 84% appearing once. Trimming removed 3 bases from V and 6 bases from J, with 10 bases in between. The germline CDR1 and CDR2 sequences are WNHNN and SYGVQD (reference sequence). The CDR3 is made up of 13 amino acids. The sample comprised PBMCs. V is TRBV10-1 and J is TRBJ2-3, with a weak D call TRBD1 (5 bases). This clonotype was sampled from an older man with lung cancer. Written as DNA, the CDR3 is TGCGCCAGCAGTGATACGAACAGGGATACGCAGTATTTT. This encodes CASSDTNRDTQYF.